These 27 T cell receptor beta chains came from one sample sequenced in a study of regulatory T cells in long-lasting Graves disease. This sample's time point: persistent/refractory GD, antithyroid drugs over 5 years with positive TRAb. Extracted RNA from PBMCs served as the source of the TCR library. Arm-PCR of CDR3 regions with iRepertoire HTBI primers generated TCR beta libraries. TCRdb used MiXCR to reprocess the multiplex PCR reads, holding one entry per CDR3 protein. The sample carries hundreds of thousands of distinct CDR3 sequences, about a fifth recorded once. The material sequenced was peripheral blood mononuclear cells (PBMCs), taken when the disease was refractory, from a patient treated with antithyroid drugs. These receptors came from a female donor with Graves disease.

This clonotype has only a few counts. The V gene is TRBV19, the J gene TRBJ2-7; TRBD2 matches 10 bases. The CDR3 loop spans 15 amino acids. V shed 7 bases and J 2 bases; nucleotides not matched to a gene: 8. Germline CDR1 reads LNHDA; CDR2 reads SQIVND (reference sequence). This chain's CDR3 is CASKWASGSTYEQYF. The DNA of the CDR3 is TGTGCCAGTAAATGGGCTAGCGGGAGCACCTACGAGCAGTACTTC.

Details on this clonotype: This may stem from a read error, because a much larger clone lies one nucleotide away. V gene TRBV19 combines with J gene TRBJ1-1; unclear D gene. V lost 3 bases, J lost 3 bases, and 5 bases lay in between. Germline assignment: CDR1 LNHDA and CDR2 SQIVND (reference sequence). This CDR3 has 12 amino acids. For the CDR3, the DNA is TGTGCCAGTAGTATCTGGGACACTGAAGCTTTCTTT. Translation gives CASSIWDTEAFF.

This clonotype was seen only a few times. V usage is TRBV5-1 and J usage is TRBJ1-1; 7 nucleotides line up with TRBD1. CDR3 length equals 15 residues. Germline trimming cut 4 bases from V and 4 bases from J; bases unmatched to any gene: 10. Germline CDR1 and CDR2: SGHRS and YFSETQ. The CDR3 bases are TGCGCCAGCAGCCCATGGAGACAGGGCCGCACTGAAGCTTTCTTT. Amino acid sequence: CASSPWRQGRTEAFF.

This clonotype came up many times. The chain has TRBV11-2 and TRBJ2-7, with D possibly called TRBD1 or TRBD2 (5 bases each). The CDR3 is 12 residues long. V gave up 3 bases and J gave up 12 bases, with 15 bases separating them. Germline-derived CDR1 and CDR2 are SGHAT and FQNNGV. The CDR3 DNA sequence: TGTGCCAGCAGCTTGATCCATCGGGGACCGTACTTC. As protein: CASSLIHRGPYF.

Ten or more counts support this clonotype. The chain links TRBV12-3 or TRBV12-4 to TRBJ1-1; the D gene is possibly TRBD1 (5 bases). The CDR3 runs 13 residues. V gave up 4 bases and J gave up 5 bases, with 11 bases separating them. CDR3 in DNA: TGTGCCAGCAGTTCGGGACGGGGTACTGAAGCTTTCTTT. Translating it yields CASSSGRGTEAFF.

The V gene is TRBV20-1, the J gene TRBJ2-3; TRBD2 matches at 9 bases. Germline CDR1 and CDR2: DFQATT and SNEGSKA (reference sequence). The CDR3 consists of 14 residues. Trimming removed 6 bases from V and 5 bases from J; junction bases left unmatched: 9. The CDR3 protein is CSAGGSGRGDTQYF. CDR3 DNA: TGCAGTGCCGGGGGTAGCGGGAGAGGAGATACGCAGTATTTT.

This clonotype was counted only a few times. The chain joins TRBV19 to TRBJ2-5; TRBD1 matches at 7 bases. This CDR3 comprises 13 residues. V lost 3 bases to trimming and J lost 3 bases; unmatched junction nucleotides: 1. Germline CDR1 is LNHDA and CDR2 is SQIVND (reference sequence). CDR3 sequence reads: CASSIGTEETQYF. In DNA form, the CDR3 reads TGTGCCAGTAGTATCGGGACAGAAGAGACCCAGTACTTC.

The chain employs TRBV4-2 and TRBJ1-6; D call uncertain. The CDR3 covers 15 residues. Germline CDR1 reads LGHNA; CDR2 reads YNFKEQ. Deletions cut 0 bases from V and 2 bases from J, with 5 bases between. The CDR3 sequence is CASSQEAAYNSPLHF. The CDR3 coding sequence is TGTGCCAGCAGCCAAGAGGCAGCCTATAATTCACCCCTCCACTTT.

The rearrangement uses TRBV7-9 and TRBJ2-1; 8 bases match TRBD2. The CDR3 covers 18 residues. The germline V gene encodes CDR1 SEHNR and CDR2 FQNEAQ (reference sequence). The V gene end was trimmed by 3 bases and the J gene end by 7 bases; junction bases not matched to a gene: 17. The CDR3 loop reads CASSFPPRQLAVRNEQFF. CDR3 DNA sequence: TGTGCCAGCAGCTTTCCCCCGCGACAACTAGCGGTGAGGAATGAGCAGTTCTTC.

Ten or more counts support this clonotype. CDR3 region: CASSSPGTGEYEQYF. The CDR3 bases are TGTGCCAGCAGCTCGCCCGGGACAGGGGAGTACGAGCAGTACTTC. V is TRBV28 and J is TRBJ2-7; TRBD1 matches 10 bases. Germline loops: CDR1 MDHEN, CDR2 SYDVKM. The CDR3 covers 15 residues. Trimming took 6 bases from V and 4 from J; bases not matched to a gene: 9.

At least ten counts were recorded for this clonotype. V and J are TRBV3-1 and TRBJ2-4; D possibly matches TRBD1 or TRBD2 (5 bases each). V gave up 2 bases and J gave up 8 bases, with 16 bases separating them. The CDR3 length is 15 residues. Per germline, CDR1 LGHDT and CDR2 YNNKEL (reference sequence). For the CDR3, the DNA is TGTGCCAGCAGCCAATTTCAAGGGACCCCCGACATTCAGTACTTC. Its protein is CASSQFQGTPDIQYF.

In this sample, this clonotype turned up many times. V and J are TRBV20-1 and TRBJ2-7; 7 nucleotides agree with TRBD1. CDR1 is DFQATT, CDR2 SNEGSKA, per germline (reference sequence). This CDR3 spans 16 amino acids. Unmatched junction bases numbered 19, after V lost 6 bases and J lost 5 bases. CDR3 region: CSATPTPGQLRDEQYF. The CDR3 DNA reads TGCAGTGCAACCCCTACTCCGGGACAGTTGCGCGACGAGCAGTACTTC.

This clonotype was counted between two and nine times. The rearrangement joins TRBV28 to TRBJ2-1; 10 bases map to TRBD2. The CDR3 extends over 15 amino acids. The ends lost 5 bases at V and 6 bases at J; junction bases unmatched: 7. Per the germline V gene, CDR1 is MDHEN and CDR2 is SYDVKM. CDR3 sequence reads: CASSPSGRAGNEQFF. DNA for the CDR3: TGTGCCAGCAGTCCCAGCGGGAGGGCCGGCAATGAGCAGTTCTTC.

The chain is built from TRBV7-8 and TRBJ1-5; the match to TRBD1 covers 8 bases. The germline V gene has CDR1 SGHVS and CDR2 FQNEAQ. This CDR3 region has 16 residues. The trim removed 4 bases at V and 0 bases at J, leaving 5 bases unmatched. CDR3 sequence: CASSSDRDYSNQPQHF. CDR3 DNA sequence: TGTGCCAGCAGCTCGGACAGGGACTATAGCAATCAGCCCCAGCATTTT.

V usage is TRBV7-3 and J usage is TRBJ2-2; maybe TRBD2 (5 bases). Germline lookup yields CDR1 SGHTA and CDR2 FQGTGA. V was shortened by 0 bases and J by 2 bases, with 10 bases between the two germline ends. The CDR3 has 16 residues. For the CDR3, the DNA is TGTGCCAGCAGCTTAACAGGGAGCCTTAACACCGGGGAGCTGTTTTTT. Its protein product is CASSLTGSLNTGELFF.

The table lists this clonotype with a few counts. The chain combines TRBV29-1 with TRBJ2-7, with 11 nucleotides matching TRBD2. This CDR3 is 13 amino acids long. The J segment lost 3 bases and the V segment lost 4 bases, leaving 2 bases of the junction unmatched. Germline CDR1 reads SQVTM; CDR2 reads ANQGSEA. CDR3: CSVVGTSGYEQYF. DNA for the CDR3: TGCAGCGTTGTGGGGACTAGCGGCTACGAGCAGTACTTC.

Ten or more counts support this clonotype. This sequence joins TRBV13 and TRBJ1-1; weak D call: TRBD1 (5 bases). Deletions cut 5 bases from V and 8 bases from J, with 15 bases between. The CDR3 extends over 13 amino acids. Germline-derived CDR1 and CDR2 are PRHDT and FYEKMQ (reference sequence). This CDR3 reads CASSLNRGAEAFF. The CDR3 DNA reads TGTGCCAGCAGCCTTAACCGGGGCGCCGAAGCTTTCTTT.

This clonotype has at least ten counts. V and J are TRBV6-1 and TRBJ2-5, with a weak D call TRBD1 (5 bases). In germline, CDR1 is MNHNS, CDR2 SASEGT. Trimming shortened V by 5 bases and J by 5 bases, and 18 bases separated the two germline ends. The CDR3 loop spans 15 amino acids. This CDR3 is CASSPPADSLETQYF. For the CDR3, the DNA is TGTGCCAGCAGTCCCCCTGCCGACAGTTTGGAGACCCAGTACTTC.

The CDR3 bases are TGTGCCAGCAGTTTACCCCGACCCGCCCCAGGCTCTGAAGCTTTCTTT. The encoded protein is CASSLPRPAPGSEAFF. The chain uses TRBV12-3 or TRBV12-4 and TRBJ1-1; D not resolved. The CDR3 runs 16 residues. Trimming left V 2 bases short and J 6 bases short, with 19 bases between.

In its sample, this clonotype was seen many times. V and J are TRBV7-6 and TRBJ1-1; D unclear. Germline V gene data show CDR1 as SGHVS and CDR2 as FNYEAQ. This CDR3 has 13 amino acids. Deletions cut 10 bases from V and 8 bases from J, with 20 bases between. The CDR3: CATRGALKSEAFF. The DNA for the CDR3 is TGTGCCACCCGAGGAGCTCTTAAATCCGAAGCTTTCTTT.

In this sample, this clonotype turned up a few times. The genes are TRBV6-2 or TRBV6-3 and TRBJ1-2; 9 bases line up with TRBD1. V lost 7 bases to trimming and J lost 3 bases; unmatched junction nucleotides: 12. From germline, CDR1 is MNHEY and CDR2 SVGEGT. The CDR3 covers 16 residues. CDR3 residues: CASKKIPGQGDYGYTF. DNA of the CDR3: TGTGCCAGCAAAAAAATTCCGGGACAGGGTGACTATGGCTACACCTTC.

This clonotype was found a few times. The chain combines TRBV28 with TRBJ2-5, with D possibly being TRBD2 (5 bases). CDR1 and CDR2 (germline): MDHEN, SYDVKM. V lost 7 bases and J lost 0, with 12 bases in between. This CDR3 is 14 amino acids long. The CDR3 spells CASTGGEYQETQYF. The CDR3 region has the DNA TGTGCCAGCACCGGTGGGGAGTACCAAGAGACCCAGTACTTC.

This clonotype was recorded at least ten times. The chain employs TRBV6-1 and TRBJ2-5; possible D gene TRBD2, 6 bases. Germline CDR1 reads MNHNS; CDR2 reads SASEGT. This CDR3 comprises 15 residues. V lost 2 bases and J lost 5, with 15 bases in between. The CDR3 protein is CASSERRDLRETQYF. DNA for the CDR3: TGTGCCAGCAGTGAACGGCGGGACCTGAGGGAGACCCAGTACTTC.

J is TRBJ2-7 and V is TRBV6-1, with 8 positions matching TRBD1. The J call is doubtful: the DNA matches TRBJ2-4 better. The CDR3 contains 12 residues. The germline V gene has CDR1 MNHNS and CDR2 SASEGT. CDR3 bases: TGTGCCAGCAGAGGACAGGGACTCATTCAGTACTTC. It translates to CASRGQGLIQYF.

Details on this clonotype: A read error may explain this, as a much larger clone is one base away. The gene calls are TRBV24-1 and TRBJ2-7; a possible D gene is TRBD2 (6 bases). Trimming cost V 7 bases and J 0 bases, with 18 bases left between them. CDR1 KGHDR and CDR2 SFDVKD come from the germline V gene. CDR3 length: 16 residues. In DNA, the CDR3 is TGTGCCACCAGCATAGGATGGGGGGACTCCTCCTACGAGCAGTACTTC. It translates to CATSIGWGDSSYEQYF.

This clonotype showed up many times. The V and J genes are TRBV5-1 and TRBJ2-7; D ambiguous. CDR1 SGHRS and CDR2 YFSETQ come from the germline V gene. The CDR3 length is 13 residues. Trimming removed 1 base at V and 2 bases at J, with 7 bases between. The CDR3 DNA follows: TGCGCCAGCAGCTTGCTTCGGACCTACGAGCAGTACTTC. It encodes CASSLLRTYEQYF.

This clonotype showed up just a few times. Relative to the germline gene, one junction end is altered; a read error may explain this. The chain joins TRBV12-3 or TRBV12-4 to TRBJ1-3; no clear D gene. The CDR3 spans 15 residues. The CDR3 sequence: CASSLALAGRNTIHF. As DNA, the CDR3 is TGTGCCAGCAGTTTAGCGCTGGCAGGTCGGAACACCATACATTTT.